The 6 T cell receptor beta chains below were found in one sample sequenced in a study of T cells in Graves' hyperthyroidism and ophthalmopathy. Amplification of TCR beta CDR3 regions was performed using RNA transcripts as template. HTBI primers were used for first-round RT-PCR of the TCR CDR3. Using its own MiXCR run on the multiplex PCR reads, TCRdb lists one record per CDR3 protein. The sample holds over 400,000 distinct CDR3 sequences, about 15% seen once. Sequenced input: blood. The receptor source for this set is a young man with Graves' ophthalmopathy.

There are many counts of this clonotype. This chain connects TRBV6-2 or TRBV6-3 to TRBJ2-1; TRBD2 matches 8 bases. The CDR3 consists of 14 residues. V gave up 2 bases and J gave up 9 bases; unmatched junction bases: 6. Germline V gene sequence: CDR1 MNHEY, CDR2 SVGEGT. The CDR3 sequence is CASSYRAGEGEQFF. CDR3 DNA: TGTGCCAGCAGTTACCGAGCGGGAGAGGGTGAGCAGTTCTTC.

This chain links TRBV24-1 with TRBJ1-5; the D gene is possibly TRBD1 (6 bases). CDR1 and CDR2 from the germline V gene are KGHDR and SFDVKD. The V end was cut by 7 bases, the J end by 12 bases, with 15 bases between. The CDR3 covers 12 residues. CDR3 DNA: TGTGCCACCAGGATCCGGGACACCATCCAGCATTTT. It yields the protein CATRIRDTIQHF.

The CDR3 DNA follows: TGCAGTATTACAGGGGTAGGCGATGAAAAACTGTTTTTT. It codes for CSITGVGDEKLFF. V and J are TRBV29-1 and TRBJ1-4, with 7 positions matching TRBD1. CDR1 is SQVTM, CDR2 ANQGSEA, per germline. This CDR3 is 13 amino acids long.

The chain is built from TRBV11-2 and TRBJ2-2; tentative D call: TRBD1 (5 bases). The length of the CDR3 is 15 residues. V was cut by 5 bases and J by 3 bases, with 13 bases left in between. Germline V lookup: CDR1 SGHAT, CDR2 FQNNGV. The CDR3 here is CASSPTSGHTGELFF. The CDR3 nucleotides are TGTGCCAGCAGCCCAACCTCAGGGCACACCGGGGAGCTGTTTTTT. The whole variable domain, remainder taken from reference TRBV11-2 and TRBJ2-2, is EAGVAQSPRYKIIEKRQSVAFWCNPISGHATLYWYQQILGQGPKLLIQFQNNGVVDDSQLPKDRFSAERLKGVDSTLKIQPAKLEDSAVYLCASSPTSGHTGELFFGEGSRLTVL.

The gene calls are TRBV12-3 or TRBV12-4 and TRBJ2-1, with 10 bases aligning to TRBD2. The DNA matches TRBJ2-7 better at its end, which makes the J call doubtful. The CDR3 is made up of 15 amino acids. CDR3 sequence reads: CASSSGLAAYNEQYF. The CDR3 bases are TGTGCCAGCAGCTCAGGACTAGCGGCCTACAATGAGCAGTACTTC.

The sample holds many counts of this clonotype. This chain connects TRBV12-3 or TRBV12-4 to TRBJ2-1, with 9 bases fitting TRBD2. CDR3 length: 14 residues. V shed 6 bases and J 9 bases; nucleotides not matched to a gene: 9. The CDR3 spells CASRVGTSQREQFF. For the CDR3, the DNA is TGTGCCAGCAGGGTCGGGACTAGCCAGCGTGAGCAGTTCTTC.